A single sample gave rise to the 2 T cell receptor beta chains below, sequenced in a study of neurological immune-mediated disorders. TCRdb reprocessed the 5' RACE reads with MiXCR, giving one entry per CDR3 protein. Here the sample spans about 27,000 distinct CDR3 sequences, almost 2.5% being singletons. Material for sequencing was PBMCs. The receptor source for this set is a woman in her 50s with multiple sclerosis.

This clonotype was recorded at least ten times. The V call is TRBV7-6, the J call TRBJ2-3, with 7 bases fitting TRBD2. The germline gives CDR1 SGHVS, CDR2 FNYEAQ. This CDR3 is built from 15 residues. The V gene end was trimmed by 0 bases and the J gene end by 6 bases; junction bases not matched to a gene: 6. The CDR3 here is CASSLAGGNWDTQYF. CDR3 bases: TGTGCCAGCAGCTTAGCGGGAGGGAACTGGGATACGCAGTATTTT.

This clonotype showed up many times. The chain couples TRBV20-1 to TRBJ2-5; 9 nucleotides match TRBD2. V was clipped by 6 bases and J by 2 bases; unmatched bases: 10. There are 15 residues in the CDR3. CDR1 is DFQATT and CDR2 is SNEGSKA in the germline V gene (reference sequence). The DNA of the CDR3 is TGCAGTGCGTCCATTAGCGGGGGCCCTCAAGAGACCCAGTACTTC. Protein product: CSASISGGPQETQYF.